This T cell receptor beta chain appears in the sequencing data of a study of blood T cell repertoires in COVID-19. The wider study: Some COVID-19 samples were acute and others convalescent; all came from the United States, Italy and Spain. The analysed material was cDNA or gDNA that came from T cells, B-cell-depleted T cells, or PBMCs.

The repertoire was sequenced with immunoSEQ multiplex PCR; TCRdb's copy has only in-frame clones and lacks some. The data show 100,000 or so clones, approximately 91% seen once. This CDR3 is built from 13 residues. J was trimmed by 3 bases and V by 4 bases; bases with no gene match: 1. CDR1 is LGHDT and CDR2 is YNNKEL in the germline V gene (reference sequence). The clonotype comes from a woman aged 55 to 70 with acute or convalescent COVID-19. The V call is TRBV3-1 (or the pseudogene TRBV3-2), the J call TRBJ2-5; TRBD2 agrees at 8 bases. The sample taken for sequencing was peripheral blood. The CDR3 is CASSPGLEETQYF. The CDR3 coding sequence is TGTGCCAGCAGCCCGGGACTAGAAGAGACCCAGTACTTC.